The present T cell receptor (beta chain) was sequenced within a study of blood T cell repertoires in COVID-19. Study in general: Samples of COVID-19 (acute and convalescent) were obtained from the United States, Italy and Spain.

Repertoires were generated with immunoSEQ multiplex PCR, while TCRdb's copy carries only in-frame clones and drops some. The repertoire has 220,000 or so clones, 84% of them found once; the top ten carry 6.8%. Unmatched junction bases numbered 7, after V lost 7 bases and J lost 5 bases. This CDR3 contains 13 residues. Per the germline V gene, CDR1 is LNHDA and CDR2 is SQIVND (reference sequence). The source material was PBMCs or T cells enriched from blood (not recorded which). This TCR was recovered from a woman in her forties who had recovered from COVID-19. The chain recombines TRBV19 with TRBJ1-1, with 7 nucleotides matching TRBD1. The CDR3 here is CASKEQGITEAFF. The CDR3 DNA sequence: TGTGCCAGTAAAGAACAGGGGATAACTGAAGCTTTCTTT. Looking up the rest from reference TRBV19 and TRBJ1-1 gives the full variable domain: DGGITQSPKYLFRKEGQNVTLSCEQNLNHDAMYWYRQDPGQGLRLIYYSQIVNDFQKGDIAEGYSVSREKKESFPLTVTSAQKNPTAFYLCASKEQGITEAFFGQGTRLTVV.